A single T cell receptor beta chain is shown here with its context. Its antigen is still unknown. Base qualities are not provided; no much larger clone lies one nucleotide away. Library preparation was by the immunoSEQ multiplex PCR assay. TCRdb's version of the immuneACCESS table is confined to in-frame rearrangements and falls short of the full clone set. An unresolved V gene accounts for under half of the shortfall where checked; the remainder is of unknown origin. For this sample there are roughly 2,700 clones; over 75% appear just once. Together, the top ten hold about 15% of the sample. This record belongs to a study of tumor T cells in aggressive B-cell lymphoma (dated by TCRdb to 2015 to 2018). This sequence was found in an adult with diffuse large B cell lymphoma. Some clones in this sample may be carry-over from other donors' samples. The sequenced material came from tumor tissue.

The nucleotides are TGTGCCAGCAGCAACCTGCCGTTCGCGAACCCTGGAGGGCCAAGTTTGGCCCTCACAGATACGCAGTATTTT. It encodes CASSNLPFANPGGPSLALTDTQYF. The chain was built from TRBV21-1 and TRBJ2-3; the D call of TRBD2 is as the table states it, not checked on the DNA. TRBV21-1 is a listed pseudogene. The CDR3 runs 24 residues from the cysteine to the phenylalanine. The CDR3 DNA has 72 bases and is translated from base 1.